Below are 18 T cell receptor beta chains sequenced from a single sample in a study of blood T cell repertoires in COVID-19. Here immunoSEQ multiplex PCR was the method, and the copy in TCRdb shows in-frame clones only, minus some. In the table there are some 180,000 clones, roughly 76% of which are singletons. The sequenced sample was peripheral blood. The origin of the receptors is a woman between 45 and 60 years old with active or convalescent COVID-19.

The chain has TRBV6-5 and TRBJ2-7; 10 bases map to TRBD2. Germline CDR1 and CDR2: MNHEY and SVGAGI. There are 14 residues in the CDR3. Trimming took 5 bases from V and 2 from J; bases not matched to a gene: 3. The CDR3 loop is CASSRTSGPYEQYF. CDR3 DNA: TGTGCCAGCAGTCGGACTAGCGGACCCTACGAGCAGTACTTC.

The chain has TRBV27 and TRBJ1-1; 10 bases align to TRBD1. Germline V CDR1 and CDR2: MNHEY, SMNVEV (reference sequence). The CDR3 runs 16 residues. Trimming removed 0 bases from V and 6 bases from J; junction bases left unmatched: 7. The CDR3 region is CASSLSRTGGVAEAFF. The CDR3 nucleotides are TGTGCCAGCAGTTTATCCCGGACAGGGGGGGTGGCTGAAGCTTTCTTT.

V usage is TRBV4-1 and J usage is TRBJ2-5, with D perhaps matching TRBD2 (6 bases). The V end was cut by 0 bases, the J end by 5 bases, with 16 bases between. This CDR3 spans 16 amino acids. Germline CDR1 MGHRA, CDR2 YSYEKL. The CDR3 reads CASSQEEGGRAETQYF. The CDR3 DNA reads as TGCGCCAGCAGCCAAGAGGAGGGCGGTCGAGCCGAGACCCAGTACTTC.

This chain uses TRBV23-1 with TRBJ1-2, with TRBD1 matching over 7 bases. TRBV23-1 belongs to the ORF category, with a function that is uncertain. J was trimmed by 2 bases and V by 3 bases; bases with no gene match: 6. The CDR3 length is 15 residues. CDR3 amino acids: CASSHFDRVNYGYTF. CDR3 coding DNA: TGCGCCAGCAGTCACTTCGACAGGGTGAACTATGGCTACACCTTC.

This chain uses TRBV7-3 with TRBJ2-3; 8 bases line up with TRBD2. With V trimmed by 2 bases and J by 1 base, 5 bases remained unmatched. In germline, CDR1 is SGHTA, CDR2 FQGTGA. CDR3 length: 16 residues. The CDR3 bases are TGTGCCAGCAGCTTATCCGGGACTAGGGGCACAGATACGCAGTATTTT. The encoded protein is CASSLSGTRGTDTQYF.

The chain uses TRBV7-9 and TRBJ2-5, with 9 bases lining up with TRBD2. V lost 0 bases and J lost 2; bases outside the gene matches: 7. Germline CDR1 reads SEHNR; CDR2 reads FQNEAQ (reference sequence). CDR3 length equals 17 residues. The CDR3 nucleotides are TGTGCCAGCAGCTTAGCGCAGGCGGGAGGGAGGCAAGAGACCCAGTACTTC. This codes for CASSLAQAGGRQETQYF.

The chain uses TRBV29-1 and TRBJ1-1, with 8 bases identical to TRBD1. Germline V gene data show CDR1 as SQVTM and CDR2 as ANQGSEA. This CDR3 contains 14 residues. The V and J ends lost 0 bases and 5 bases, in that order; junction bases with no gene match: 5. CDR3 bases: TGCAGCGTTGAAGATCGAACAGGGGGAACTGAAGCTTTCTTT. This encodes CSVEDRTGGTEAFF.

The CDR3 DNA sequence: TGCGCCAGCAGCCCCCGGGACAGGCAAGAGACCCAGTACTTC. It is translated as CASSPRDRQETQYF. This chain connects TRBV5-1 to TRBJ2-5; 8 bases are shared with TRBD1. Germline V gives CDR1 SGHRS, CDR2 YFSETQ. Unmatched junction bases numbered 4, after V lost 4 bases and J lost 2 bases. The CDR3 contains 14 residues.

V gene TRBV7-9 combines with J gene TRBJ2-7, with TRBD1 matching over 7 bases. The CDR3 is 12 residues long. V lost 5 bases to trimming and J lost 2 bases; unmatched junction nucleotides: 0. The germline V gene encodes CDR1 SEHNR and CDR2 FQNEAQ (reference sequence). CDR3 in DNA: TGTGCCAGCAGCGGACAGGCCTACGAGCAGTACTTC. Its translation: CASSGQAYEQYF.

The chain employs TRBV7-3 and TRBJ1-1; D remains ambiguous. This CDR3 contains 15 residues. Trimming shortened V by 2 bases and J by 1 base, and 11 bases separated the two germline ends. The germline V gene encodes CDR1 SGHTA and CDR2 FQGTGA. CDR3: CASSLGFAGNTEAFF. CDR3 DNA: TGTGCCAGCAGCTTAGGTTTTGCGGGGAACACTGAAGCTTTCTTT.

The chain has TRBV25-1 and TRBJ1-1; perhaps TRBD1 as D (5 bases). The CDR3 extends over 13 amino acids. Trimming took off 7 bases at V and 5 bases at J, with 14 bases between the two ends. Germline V gene lookup returns CDR1 MGHDK and CDR2 SYGVNS. DNA for the CDR3: TGTGCCAGCATGGGAGGGGCCGTAACTGAAGCTTTCTTT. Protein product: CASMGGAVTEAFF.

The chain carries TRBV6-5 and TRBJ2-7, with TRBD2 identical over 11 bases. The CDR3 has 14 residues. Germline trimming cut 6 bases from V and 0 bases from J; bases unmatched to any gene: 1. Looked up from germline, CDR1 is MNHEY and CDR2 is SVGAGI. CDR3 sequence (DNA): TGTGCCAGCAGGGGACTAGCGGCCTCCTACGAGCAGTACTTC. It codes for CASRGLAASYEQYF.

Written as DNA, the CDR3 is TGTGCCTGGAGTCGCCCCGGGACAGTAGGAAAACTGTTTTTT. This encodes CAWSRPGTVGKLFF. The chain is built from TRBV30 and TRBJ1-4; 7 nucleotides line up with TRBD1. CDR1 and CDR2 (germline): GTSNPN, SVGIG (reference sequence). The J segment lost 10 bases and the V segment lost 2 bases, leaving 10 bases of the junction unmatched. The CDR3 runs 14 residues.

CDR3 loop: CASSPSGGSGKSTGELFF. In nucleotides, the CDR3 is TGCGCCAGCAGCCCATCGGGGGGCAGCGGGAAATCGACCGGGGAGCTGTTTTTT. This sequence joins TRBV4-1 and TRBJ2-2; the D gene is possibly TRBD2 (7 bases). Deletions cut 4 bases from V and 5 bases from J, with 23 bases between. Germline CDR1 is MGHRA and CDR2 is YSYEKL. CDR3 length: 18 amino acids.

This clone showed up just a few times. The gene calls are TRBV11-2 and TRBJ2-1; a possible D gene is TRBD2 (7 bases). Germline CDR1 and CDR2: SGHAT and FQNNGV. Trimming shortened V by 3 bases and J by 2 bases, and 11 bases separated the two germline ends. The CDR3 runs to 15 residues. This CDR3 is CASSLGGPTYNEQFF. CDR3 nucleotide sequence: TGTGCCAGCAGCTTGGGGGGGCCCACCTACAATGAGCAGTTCTTC. The full variable domain, with the rest looked up from reference TRBV11-2 and TRBJ2-1, is EAGVAQSPRYKIIEKRQSVAFWCNPISGHATLYWYQQILGQGPKLLIQFQNNGVVDDSQLPKDRFSAERLKGVDSTLKIQPAKLEDSAVYLCASSLGGPTYNEQFFGPGTRLTVL.

Only a few counts were recorded for this clone. The V call is TRBV5-6, the J call TRBJ1-2, with a tentative D call TRBD1 (5 bases). Deletions cut 4 bases from V and 7 bases from J, with 11 bases between. Germline V gene data show CDR1 as SGHDT and CDR2 as YYEEEE. CDR3 length: 12 amino acids. The CDR3 spells CASSPGHGGYTF. Written as DNA, the CDR3 is TGTGCCAGCAGCCCAGGACACGGTGGCTACACCTTC.

This chain links TRBV9 with TRBJ1-1; D gene ambiguous. This CDR3 region has 13 residues. V lost 0 bases and J lost 4, with 7 bases in between. Germline V gene data show CDR1 as SGDLS and CDR2 as YYNGEE. CDR3 sequence: CASSVGSSTEAFF. CDR3 nucleotides: TGTGCCAGCAGCGTAGGTAGTTCCACTGAAGCTTTCTTT.

This clone was counted between two and nine times. The gene calls are TRBV18 and TRBJ2-1, with 8 nucleotides matching TRBD1. There are 17 residues in the CDR3. V was clipped by 2 bases and J by 0 bases; unmatched bases: 6. Germline V gene sequence: CDR1 KGHSH, CDR2 LQKENI. The CDR3 region is CASSPVQGVSSYNEQFF. The CDR3 DNA is TGTGCCAGCTCACCAGTACAGGGGGTGAGCTCCTACAATGAGCAGTTCTTC.